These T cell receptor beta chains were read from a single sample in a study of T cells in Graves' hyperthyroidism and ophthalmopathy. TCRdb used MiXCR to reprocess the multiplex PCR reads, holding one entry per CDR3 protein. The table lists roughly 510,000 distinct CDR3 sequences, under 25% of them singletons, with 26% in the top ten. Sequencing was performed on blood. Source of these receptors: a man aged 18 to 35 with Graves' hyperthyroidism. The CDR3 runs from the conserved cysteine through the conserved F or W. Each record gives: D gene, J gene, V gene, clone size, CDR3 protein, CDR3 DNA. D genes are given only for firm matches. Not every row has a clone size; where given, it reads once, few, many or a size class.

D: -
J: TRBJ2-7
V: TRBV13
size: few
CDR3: CASSNLTGAYEQYF
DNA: TGTGCCAGCAGCAACCTGACAGGCGCCTACGAGCAGTACTTC

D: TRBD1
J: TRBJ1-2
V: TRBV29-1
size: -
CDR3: CSARRDRDGYTF
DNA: TGCAGCGCCCGGCGGGACAGGGATGGCTACACCTTC

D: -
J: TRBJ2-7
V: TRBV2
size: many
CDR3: CASSDDGFYEQYF
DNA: TGTGCCAGCAGTGACGACGGCTTCTACGAGCAGTACTTC

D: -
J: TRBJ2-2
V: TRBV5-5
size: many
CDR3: CASSLGRTVPAGELFF
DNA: TGTGCCAGCAGCTTGGGCCGGACAGTTCCGGCCGGGGAGCTGTTTTTT

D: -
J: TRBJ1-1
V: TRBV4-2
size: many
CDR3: CASSQVHEAFF
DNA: TGTGCCAGCAGCCAAGTTCATGAAGCTTTCTTT

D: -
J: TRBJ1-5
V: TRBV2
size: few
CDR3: CASSAEGWYQPQHF
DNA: TGTGCCAGCAGTGCGGAGGGTTGGTATCAGCCCCAGCATTTT

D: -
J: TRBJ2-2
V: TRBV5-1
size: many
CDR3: CASSLHHGTVSTGELFF
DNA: TGCGCCAGCAGCCTACACCATGGGACCGTGTCCACCGGGGAGCTGTTTTTT

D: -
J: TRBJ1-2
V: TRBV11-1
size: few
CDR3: CASSLGGPQEQGNYGYTF
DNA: TGTGCCAGCAGCTTAGGCGGTCCTCAGGAGCAAGGGAACTATGGCTACACCTTC

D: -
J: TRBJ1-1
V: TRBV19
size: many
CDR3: CASSIRAAHTEAFF
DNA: TGTGCCAGTAGTATCCGGGCCGCGCACACTGAAGCTTTCTTT

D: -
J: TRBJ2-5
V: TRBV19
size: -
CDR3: CASSGALVSGQETQYF
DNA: TGTGCCAGTAGTGGGGCTCTCGTCAGCGGCCAAGAGACCCAGTACTTC

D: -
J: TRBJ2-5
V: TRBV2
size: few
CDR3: CASSAPLGWDENQETQYF
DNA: TGTGCCAGCAGTGCGCCCCTGGGTTGGGACGAGAACCAAGAGACCCAGTACTTC

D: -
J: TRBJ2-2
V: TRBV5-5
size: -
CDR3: CASETGTPNTGELFF
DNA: TGTGCCAGCGAAACCGGGACGCCGAACACCGGGGAGCTGTTTTTT

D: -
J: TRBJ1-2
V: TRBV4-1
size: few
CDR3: CASSQGPPGRGGYTF
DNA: TGCGCCAGCAGCCAAGGGCCGCCAGGGAGGGGCGGCTACACCTTC

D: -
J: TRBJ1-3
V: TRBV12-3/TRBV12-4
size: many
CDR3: CASSLVLGGGNTIYF
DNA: TGTGCCAGCAGTTTAGTCCTTGGGGGAGGAAACACCATATATTTT

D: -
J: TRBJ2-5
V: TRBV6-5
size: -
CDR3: CASSYSWTAIPQETQYF
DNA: TGTGCCAGCAGTTACTCGTGGACGGCGATCCCCCAAGAGACCCAGTACTTC

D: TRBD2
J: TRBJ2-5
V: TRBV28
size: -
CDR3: CASRRAGGEVETQYF
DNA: TGTGCCAGCAGGAGGGCGGGGGGGGAGGTTGAGACCCAGTACTTC

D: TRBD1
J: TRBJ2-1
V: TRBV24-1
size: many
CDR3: CATSERGQGAGNEQFF
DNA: TGTGCCACCAGTGAACGGGGACAGGGGGCGGGCAATGAGCAGTTCTTC

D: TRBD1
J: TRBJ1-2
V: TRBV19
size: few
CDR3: CASSEEDRGRNGYTF
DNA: TGTGCCAGTAGTGAGGAGGACAGGGGACGGAATGGCTACACCTTC

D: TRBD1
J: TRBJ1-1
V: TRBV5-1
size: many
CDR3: CASSFGPRTGGNTEAFF
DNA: TGCGCCAGCAGCTTCGGCCCCCGGACAGGGGGGAACACTGAAGCTTTCTTT

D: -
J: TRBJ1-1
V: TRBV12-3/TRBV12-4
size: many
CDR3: CASSLTELNTEAFF
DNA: TGTGCCAGCAGTTTAACGGAGCTGAACACTGAAGCTTTCTTT

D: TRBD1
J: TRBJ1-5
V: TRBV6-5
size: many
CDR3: CASILRIRTGGMSDQPQHF
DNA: TGTGCCAGCATCCTACGTATCCGGACAGGGGGAATGAGCGATCAGCCCCAGCATTTT

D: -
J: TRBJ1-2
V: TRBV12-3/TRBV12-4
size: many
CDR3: CASASGTYGYTF
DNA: TGTGCCAGCGCCTCCGGGACTTATGGCTACACCTTC

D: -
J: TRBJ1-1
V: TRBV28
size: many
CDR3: CASNYRVRAAEAFF
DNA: TGTGCCAGCAATTACAGGGTAAGGGCGGCAGAAGCTTTCTTT

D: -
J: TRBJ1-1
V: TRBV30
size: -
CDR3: CAWTQVLRTEAFF
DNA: TGTGCCTGGACTCAGGTGTTGCGCACTGAAGCTTTCTTT

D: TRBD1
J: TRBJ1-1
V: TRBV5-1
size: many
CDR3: CASSQLTGDTEAFF
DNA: TGCGCCAGCAGCCAACTTACAGGGGACACTGAAGCTTTCTTT

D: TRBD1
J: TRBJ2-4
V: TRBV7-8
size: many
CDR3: CASSAWTGDIQYF
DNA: TGTGCCAGCAGCGCTTGGACAGGGGACATTCAGTACTTC

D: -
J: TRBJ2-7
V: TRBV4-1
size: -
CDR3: CASSDPLHRKENEQYF
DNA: TGCGCCAGCAGCGACCCCCTTCACAGGAAGGAAAACGAGCAGTACTTC

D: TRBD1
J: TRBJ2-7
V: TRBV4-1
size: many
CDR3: CASSQDGTEFYEQYF
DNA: TGCGCCAGCAGCCAGGACGGGACAGAATTCTACGAGCAGTACTTC

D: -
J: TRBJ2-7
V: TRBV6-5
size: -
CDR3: CASSYAQGTDYEQYF
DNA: TGTGCCAGCAGTTACGCCCAGGGAACGGACTACGAGCAGTACTTC

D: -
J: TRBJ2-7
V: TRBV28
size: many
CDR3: CASSLAPGGYEQYF
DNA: TGTGCCAGCAGTTTGGCTCCGGGTGGCTACGAGCAGTACTTC

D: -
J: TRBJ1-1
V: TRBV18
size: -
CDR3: CASSPSRGGATEAFF
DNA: TGTGCCAGCTCACCGTCCAGAGGAGGGGCCACTGAAGCTTTCTTT

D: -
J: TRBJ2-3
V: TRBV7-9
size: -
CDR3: CASSLASFTDTQYF
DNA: TGTGCCAGCAGCTTAGCGAGTTTCACAGATACGCAGTATTTT

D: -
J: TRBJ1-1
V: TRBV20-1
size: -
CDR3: CSAPSNTEAFF
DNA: TGCAGTGCTCCTTCTAACACTGAAGCTTTCTTT

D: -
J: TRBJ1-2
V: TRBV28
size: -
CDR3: CASRTSGPRTNYGYTF
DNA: TGTGCCAGCAGAACCTCCGGGCCACGGACTAACTATGGCTACACCTTC

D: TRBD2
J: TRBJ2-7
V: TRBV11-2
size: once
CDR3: CASRGLAGGRGHEQYF
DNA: TGTGCCAGCAGAGGACTAGCGGGAGGGCGAGGCCACGAGCAGTACTTC

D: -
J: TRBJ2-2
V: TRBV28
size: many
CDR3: CASYPSNNGELFF
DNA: TGTGCCAGCTATCCCAGTAACAACGGGGAGCTGTTTTTT

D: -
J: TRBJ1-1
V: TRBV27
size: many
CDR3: CASSSPDWNTEAFF
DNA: TGTGCCAGCAGTTCGCCTGACTGGAACACTGAAGCTTTCTTT

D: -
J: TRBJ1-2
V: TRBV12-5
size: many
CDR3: CASGFGDLRENGYTF
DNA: TGTGCTAGTGGTTTTGGGGACCTAAGGGAGAATGGCTACACCTTC

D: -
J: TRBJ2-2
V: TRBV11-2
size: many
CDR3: CASVPWGPGGELFF
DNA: TGTGCCAGCGTACCTTGGGGCCCGGGCGGGGAGCTGTTTTTT

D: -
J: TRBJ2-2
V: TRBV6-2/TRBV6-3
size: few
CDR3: CASKSPPGTGELFF
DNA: TGTGCCAGCAAATCCCCACCCGGGACCGGGGAGCTGTTTTTT

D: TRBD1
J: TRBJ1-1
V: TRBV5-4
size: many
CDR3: CASSRRTGRDTEAFF
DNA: TGTGCCAGCAGCCGGAGGACAGGGAGGGACACTGAAGCTTTCTTT

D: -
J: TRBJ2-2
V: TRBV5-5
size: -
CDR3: CASSFGTLRAGELFF
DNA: TGTGCCAGCAGCTTCGGGACATTACGGGCCGGGGAGCTGTTTTTT

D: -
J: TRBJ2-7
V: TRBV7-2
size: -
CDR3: CASSLWDMGYEQYF
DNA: TGTGCCAGCAGCCTTTGGGATATGGGCTACGAGCAGTACTTC

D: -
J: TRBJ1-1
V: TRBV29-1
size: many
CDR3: CSIETGRTEAFF
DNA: TGCAGCATTGAAACAGGGAGAACTGAAGCTTTCTTT

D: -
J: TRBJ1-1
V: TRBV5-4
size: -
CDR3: CASSLDHTEAFF
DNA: TGTGCCAGCAGCCTCGATCACACTGAAGCTTTCTTT

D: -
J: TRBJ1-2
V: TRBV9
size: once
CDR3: CASRKREQLNNYGYTF
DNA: TGTGCCAGCAGGAAGAGGGAACAGCTAAATAACTATGGCTACACCTTC

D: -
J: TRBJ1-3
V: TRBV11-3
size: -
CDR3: CASSSPRQIRADSGNTIYF
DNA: TGTGCCAGCAGCTCCCCCCGACAGATAAGAGCAGACTCTGGAAACACCATATATTTT

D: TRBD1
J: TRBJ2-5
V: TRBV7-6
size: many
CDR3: CASSLAPGLGGETQYF
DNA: TGTGCCAGCAGCTTAGCGCCGGGTCTAGGGGGCGAGACCCAGTACTTC